This paragraph reports one T cell receptor beta chain. From the RT-PCR reads, TCRdb called clonotypes with MiXCR, one entry per CDR3 protein. The sample lists about 960,000 distinct CDR3 sequences, under 20% occurring once. This record comes from a study of patients and donors after allogeneic stem cell transplantation. J was trimmed by 2 bases and V by 3 bases; bases with no gene match: 8. The CDR3 extends over 16 amino acids. The germline V gene encodes CDR1 SGHRS and CDR2 YFSETQ. This TCR was recovered from a human donor who was either an allogeneic HSCT recipient or a stem cell or donor lymphocyte infusion donor (not recorded which). It is not recorded whose cells these are; they may come from a transplant donor. Source material: blood, either unsorted or a sorted T cell fraction (not recorded which). The V gene is TRBV5-1, the J gene TRBJ2-5; 9 positions match TRBD2. The CDR3 bases are TGCGCCAGCAGCTCCTCAGCGGGAGGAGTGCAAGAGACCCAGTACTTC. This encodes CASSSSAGGVQETQYF.